This TCR beta chain appears in the sequencing data of a study of blood T cell repertoires in COVID-19. Study overall: Samples representing acute and convalescent COVID-19 were sourced from the United States, Italy and Spain.

This clone was counted once. The CDR3 loop spans 16 amino acids. J gave up 10 bases and V 3 bases, and 9 bases lay outside the gene matches. The germline V gene has CDR1 MDHEN and CDR2 SYDVKM. In the source study's methods: Researchers report that nucleated cell counts were estimated from reference gene primer amplification. Here immunoSEQ multiplex PCR was the method, and the copy in TCRdb shows in-frame clones only, minus some. That table gives V, J and clone size, and the DNA gave D and trimming. The sample consists of tens of thousands of clones, roughly 86% of them appearing once. The chain links TRBV28 to TRBJ1-6; 10 bases match TRBD1. The source material was peripheral blood. This TCR came from a human donor in a cohort sampled during active COVID-19. The CDR3 is CASSFLGTGESSPLHF. CDR3 DNA sequence: TGTGCCAGCAGTTTTTTGGGGACAGGGGAGAGCTCACCCCTCCACTTT. The variable domain in full, with the rest retrieved from reference TRBV28 and TRBJ1-6, is DVKVTQSSRYLVKRTGEKVFLECVQDMDHENMFWYRQDPGLGLRLIYFSYDVKMKEKGDIPEGYSVSREKKERFSLILESASTNQTSMYLCASSFLGTGESSPLHFGNGTRLTVT.